These 24 T cell receptor beta chains came from one sample sequenced in a study of blood T cell repertoires in COVID-19. Method: immunoSEQ multiplex PCR; TCRdb's copy keeps in-frame clones and lacks some. The table has around 170,000 clones, more than 80% seen once. Sequencing was carried out using PBMCs or T cells enriched from blood (not recorded which). The receptors originated from a man aged 50 or older who had recovered from COVID-19.

The CDR3 coding sequence is TGTGCCAGCAGCAGAAGACAGGGCACCGGGGAGCTGTTTTTT. Translating it yields CASSRRQGTGELFF. The rearrangement joins TRBV7-9 to TRBJ2-2, with 7 bases aligning to TRBD1. The CDR3 totals 14 residues. Unmatched junction bases numbered 4, after V lost 5 bases and J lost 4 bases. Looked up from germline, CDR1 is SEHNR and CDR2 is FQNEAQ (reference sequence).

The chain joins TRBV5-1 to TRBJ2-7, with D perhaps matching TRBD2 (6 bases). The V gene lost 3 bases and the J gene lost 6 bases, with 13 bases spanning the gap. Germline V gives CDR1 SGHRS, CDR2 YFSETQ. This CDR3 is built from 13 residues. CDR3 DNA sequence: TGCGCCAGCAGCTCCGGGACTTCCGGCGAGCAGTACTTC. Protein sequence: CASSSGTSGEQYF.

V is TRBV6-2 or TRBV6-3 and J is TRBJ1-2; 9 positions agree with TRBD1. CDR1 MNHEY and CDR2 SVGEGT come from the germline V gene. The V segment lost 5 bases and the J segment 4 bases; nucleotides outside the gene matches: 11. The CDR3 extends over 16 amino acids. CDR3 amino acids: CASSPSRGTGPYGYTF. The CDR3 nucleotides are TGTGCCAGCAGTCCATCTAGAGGGACAGGGCCCTATGGCTACACCTTC.

V usage is TRBV6-5 and J usage is TRBJ1-5, with TRBD1 matching over 10 bases. V lost 8 bases and J lost 4; bases outside the gene matches: 8. CDR3 length equals 15 residues. Germline values: CDR1 MNHEY, CDR2 SVGAGI. CDR3: CASRDRGGRNQPQHF. CDR3 DNA: TGTGCCAGCCGGGACAGGGGCGGTCGAAATCAGCCCCAGCATTTT.

V and J are TRBV11-2 and TRBJ1-5; D possibly corresponds to TRBD1 (6 bases). The CDR3 length is 14 residues. The germline V and J ends were trimmed by 5 bases and 4 bases, with 12 bases remaining between them. Looked up from germline, CDR1 is SGHAT and CDR2 is FQNNGV. CDR3 in DNA: TGTGCCAGCAGCCCAGGACAGATAAATCAGCCCCAGCATTTT. This sequence encodes CASSPGQINQPQHF. Filled out from reference TRBV11-2 and TRBJ1-5, the complete variable domain reads EAGVAQSPRYKIIEKRQSVAFWCNPISGHATLYWYQQILGQGPKLLIQFQNNGVVDDSQLPKDRFSAERLKGVDSTLKIQPAKLEDSAVYLCASSPGQINQPQHFGDGTRLSIL.

V usage is TRBV4-3 and J usage is TRBJ2-7, with D perhaps matching TRBD1 (5 bases). The CDR3 length is 15 residues. Per germline, CDR1 LGHNA and CDR2 YSLEER. Trimming left V 0 bases short and J 3 bases short, with 12 bases between. Written as DNA, the CDR3 is TGCGCCAGCAGCCAAGATCACGCAGGGATCTACGAGCAGTACTTC. Protein sequence: CASSQDHAGIYEQYF.

The chain combines TRBV7-3 with TRBJ2-2; 10 bases fit TRBD1. Trimming cost V 5 bases and J 5 bases; bases outside gene matches: 8. The CDR3 has 16 residues. Germline lookup yields CDR1 SGHTA and CDR2 FQGTGA. The DNA of the CDR3 is TGTGCCAGCAGCCAAAGGACAGGGGGTGGGACCGGGGAGCTGTTTTTT. Translated: CASSQRTGGGTGELFF.

This chain links TRBV25-1 with TRBJ1-6, with no clear D. This CDR3 spans 15 amino acids. The germline V gene has CDR1 MGHDK and CDR2 SYGVNS. V lost 2 bases to trimming and J lost 10 bases, with 15 bases between them. CDR3 sequence: CASSEQPTESSPLHF. The CDR3, as DNA: TGTGCCAGCAGTGAACAGCCCACGGAGAGCTCACCCCTCCACTTT.

V and J are TRBV28 and TRBJ1-2; tentative D call: TRBD1 (6 bases). There are 13 residues in the CDR3. The V gene's germline CDR1 is MDHEN and CDR2 SYDVKM. Trimming cost V 11 bases and J 4 bases, with 17 bases left between them. The CDR3 sequence: CAVYGQIFYGYTF. The CDR3, as DNA: TGTGCCGTATACGGACAGATCTTCTATGGCTACACCTTC.

CDR3 residues: CASSSGTFGLFGYTF. DNA for the CDR3: TGTGCCAGCAGCTCCGGGACTTTTGGACTATTTGGCTACACCTTC. The chain recombines TRBV5-6 with TRBJ1-2, with D possibly TRBD1 on 5 matching bases. The CDR3 runs to 15 residues. In germline, CDR1 is SGHDT, CDR2 YYEEEE. Between the trimmed V and J ends, which lost 3 bases and 7 bases, there was a span of 19 bases. Supplemented by reference TRBV5-6 and TRBJ1-2, the full variable domain reads DAGVTQSPTHLIKTRGQQVTLRCSPKSGHDTVSWYQQALGQGPQFIFQYYEEEERQRGNFPDRFSGHQFPNYSSELNVNALLLGDSALYLCASSSGTFGLFGYTFGSGTRLTVV.

This chain links TRBV5-5 with TRBJ1-5; D unclear. V gave up 0 bases and J gave up 4 bases, with 11 bases separating them. CDR1 is SGHKS, CDR2 YYEKEE, per germline (reference sequence). This CDR3 is built from 15 residues. The CDR3 loop reads CASSLDDLRNQPQHF. Written as DNA, the CDR3 is TGTGCCAGCAGCTTGGATGATTTACGGAATCAGCCCCAGCATTTT. Based on the CDR3 plus reference TRBV5-5 and TRBJ1-5, the full variable domain is DAGVTQSPTHLIKTRGQQVTLRCSPISGHKSVSWYQQVLGQGPQFIFQYYEKEERGRGNFPDRFSARQFPNYSSELNVNALLLGDSALYLCASSLDDLRNQPQHFGDGTRLSIL.

Points on this clone: This sample includes further DNA sequences coding for the same CDR3. V usage is TRBV3-1 (or the pseudogene TRBV3-2) and J usage is TRBJ2-7; D is unresolved. In germline, CDR1 is LGHDT, CDR2 YNNKEL (reference sequence). V lost 4 bases and J 0 bases, leaving 10 bases between the germline ends. The CDR3 covers 14 residues. The CDR3 DNA follows: TGTGCCAGCAGCCCCACTAAGAGCTCCTACGAGCAGTACTTC. This encodes CASSPTKSSYEQYF.

The chain couples TRBV5-1 to TRBJ1-1, with D tentatively TRBD1 (6 bases). V lost 4 bases and J lost 0, with 10 bases in between. Germline values: CDR1 SGHRS, CDR2 YFSETQ. The CDR3 is 14 amino acids. For the CDR3, the DNA is TGCGCCAGCAGCATAACAGGGATGAACACTGAAGCTTTCTTT. Translating gives CASSITGMNTEAFF.

The J gene is TRBJ2-5, the V gene TRBV9, with 7 bases that match TRBD1. From germline, CDR1 is SGDLS and CDR2 YYNGEE. The V and J ends lost 3 bases and 4 bases, in that order; junction bases with no gene match: 3. There are 13 residues in the CDR3. The CDR3 DNA is TGTGCCAGCAGCGATAGGACAGGAGAGACCCAGTACTTC. It codes for CASSDRTGETQYF.

J is TRBJ2-3 and V is TRBV30; 8 bases map to TRBD1. Trimming at V came to 3 bases and at J to 3 bases, leaving 8 bases not matched to a gene. The germline V gene encodes CDR1 GTSNPN and CDR2 SVGIG (reference sequence). The CDR3 is 15 residues long. CDR3 in amino acids: CAWRTLGQGTDTQYF. DNA of the CDR3: TGTGCCTGGAGGACCCTAGGACAGGGAACAGATACGCAGTATTTT.

This sequence joins TRBV6-5 and TRBJ2-1; tentatively, D is TRBD1 (6 bases). Germline values: CDR1 MNHEY, CDR2 SVGAGI. Trimming took off 6 bases at V and 3 bases at J, with 15 bases between the two ends. This CDR3 has 15 amino acids. CDR3 nucleotides: TGTGCCAGCAGCCCGATTGAAGGGGGCTACAATGAGCAGTTCTTC. Amino acids: CASSPIEGGYNEQFF.

This clone has more than one count but fewer than ten. This chain connects TRBV5-6 to TRBJ2-7; D possibly corresponds to TRBD2 (6 bases). Trimming pared 0 bases from V and 2 bases from J, leaving 9 bases between. From germline, CDR1 is SGHDT and CDR2 YYEEEE. The CDR3 loop spans 14 amino acids. The CDR3 spells CASSLGRTTYEQYF. The CDR3 bases are TGTGCCAGCAGCTTGGGACGGACTACCTACGAGCAGTACTTC.

J is TRBJ1-2 and V is TRBV28, with D uncertain. V shed 7 bases and J shed 4 bases, with 19 bases lying between them. Germline CDR1 MDHEN, CDR2 SYDVKM. The CDR3 length is 15 residues. The CDR3 reads CASTSISGGPYGYTF. The CDR3 bases are TGTGCCAGCACTTCTATATCGGGAGGCCCCTATGGCTACACCTTC.

The CDR3 loop reads CASSPRGGTYEQYF. The CDR3 region has the DNA TGTGCCAGCAGTCCCCGCGGGGGGACCTACGAGCAGTACTTC. This sequence joins TRBV5-8 and TRBJ2-7, with TRBD2 matching over 8 bases. The CDR3 runs 14 residues. V shed 5 bases, J shed 2 bases, and the junction held 6 bases outside the gene matches. Germline V lookup: CDR1 SGHTS, CDR2 YDEGEE.

Notes on this clone: A far larger clone differs by one base, so this is likely a read error. V usage is TRBV4-1 and J usage is TRBJ1-1; 10 bases agree with TRBD1. V was clipped by 4 bases and J by 0 bases; unmatched bases: 2. Germline V lookup: CDR1 MGHRA, CDR2 YSYEKL. The CDR3 is made up of 15 amino acids. CDR3 protein: CASSPGQGMNTEAFF. The CDR3 DNA sequence: TGCGCCAGCAGCCCGGGACAGGGGATGAACACTGAAGCTTTCTTT.

The V call is TRBV30, the J call TRBJ1-3; D is undetermined. Germline CDR1 and CDR2: GTSNPN and SVGIG (reference sequence). V lost 1 base and J lost 4, with 5 bases in between. The CDR3 contains 12 residues. The CDR3 spells CAWSGRGNTIYF. The CDR3 nucleotides are TGTGCCTGGAGTGGTAGAGGAAACACCATATATTTT. The variable domain in full, completed from reference TRBV30 and TRBJ1-3, reads SQTIHQWPATLVQPVGSPLSLECTVEGTSNPNLYWYRQAAGRGLQLLFYSVGIGQISSEVPQNLSASRPQDRQFILSSKKLLLSDSGFYLCAWSGRGNTIYFGEGSWLTVV.

The V gene is TRBV12-3 or TRBV12-4, the J gene TRBJ1-2; the D gene is possibly TRBD1 (5 bases). V was clipped by 0 bases and J by 7 bases, with 9 bases between them. The CDR3 is made up of 13 amino acids. The CDR3 is CASSLAIGAGYTF. DNA for the CDR3: TGTGCCAGCAGTTTAGCGATTGGGGCTGGCTACACCTTC.

The chain uses TRBV10-3 and TRBJ1-4; unclear D gene. Germline V gene sequence: CDR1 ENHRY, CDR2 SYGVKD. Trimming took 2 bases from V and 7 from J, leaving 8 bases between them. The CDR3 is 13 amino acids. DNA for the CDR3: TGTGCCATCAGTGAGCTGGCGGGTGAAAAACTGTTTTTT. This sequence encodes CAISELAGEKLFF.

The rearrangement links TRBV19 to TRBJ1-1; D gene unclear. Germline CDR1 LNHDA, CDR2 SQIVND (reference sequence). The CDR3 has 13 amino acids. V was trimmed by 8 bases and J by 1 base, leaving 11 bases between them. This chain's CDR3 is CASYQAENTEAFF. The CDR3 DNA sequence: TGTGCCAGTTATCAGGCAGAGAACACTGAAGCTTTCTTT.